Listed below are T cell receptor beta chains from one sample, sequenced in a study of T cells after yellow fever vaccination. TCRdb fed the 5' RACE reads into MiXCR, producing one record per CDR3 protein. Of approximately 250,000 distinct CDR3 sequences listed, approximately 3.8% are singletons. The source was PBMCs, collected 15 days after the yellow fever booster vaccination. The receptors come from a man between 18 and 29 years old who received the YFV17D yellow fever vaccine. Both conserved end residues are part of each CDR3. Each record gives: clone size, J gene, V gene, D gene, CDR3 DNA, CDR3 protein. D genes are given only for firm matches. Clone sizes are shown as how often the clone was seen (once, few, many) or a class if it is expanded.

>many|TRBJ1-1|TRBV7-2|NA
TGTGCCAGCAGCTTAGCCTTAAGGGGGAGCACTGAAGCTTTCTTT
CASSLALRGSTEAFF
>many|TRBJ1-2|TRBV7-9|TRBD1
TGTGCCAGCAGCGGAGGGGTGACAGGGGACTATGGCTACACCTTC
CASSGGVTGDYGYTF
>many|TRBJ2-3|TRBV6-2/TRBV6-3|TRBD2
TGTGCCAGCAGTTACAGCGGGGGGGCCACAGATACGCAGTATTTT
CASSYSGGATDTQYF
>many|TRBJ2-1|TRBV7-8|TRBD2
TGTGCCAGCAGCCGAAGACCGGGACTAGCCGACAATGAGCAGTTCTTC
CASSRRPGLADNEQFF
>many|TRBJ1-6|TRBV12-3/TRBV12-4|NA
TGTGCCAGCAAACGCAGGGAAGTGTTTAATTCACCCCTCCACTTT
CASKRREVFNSPLHF
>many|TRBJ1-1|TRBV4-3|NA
TGCGCCAGCAGCCAAGATCGGGCGGCGAACACTGAAGCTTTCTTT
CASSQDRAANTEAFF
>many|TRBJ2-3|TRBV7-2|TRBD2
TGTGCCAGCAGCCGGGGGGGCAACACAGATACGCAGTATTTT
CASSRGGNTDTQYF
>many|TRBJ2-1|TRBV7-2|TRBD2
TGTGCCAGCACCACCGGGGGGAATCACAATGAGCAGTTCTTC
CASTTGGNHNEQFF
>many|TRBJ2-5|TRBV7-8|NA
TGTGCCAGCAGCCCAACCTCAGGGCCTGGGACCCAGTACTTC
CASSPTSGPGTQYF
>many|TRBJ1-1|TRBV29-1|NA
TGCAGCGTTGAACCAGGGTACACTGAAGCTTTCTTT
CSVEPGYTEAFF
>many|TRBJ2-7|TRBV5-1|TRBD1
TGCGCCAGCAGCGTAACCGGGACAGGGTTTTCATACGAGCAGTACTTC
CASSVTGTGFSYEQYF